Below are 6 T cell receptor beta chains sequenced from a single sample in a study of PD-1 blockade in mismatch repair-deficient tumors. The table came from immunoSEQ multiplex PCR; TCRdb's copy has only in-frame clones and leaves some out. The table shows under 50,000 clones, with 65% to 80% occurring only once. The starting material was PBMCs, obtained before pembrolizumab treatment. The receptors stem from an adult with mismatch repair-deficient cancer.

The chain joins TRBV28 to TRBJ2-7, with D unclear. Germline CDR1 and CDR2: MDHEN and SYDVKM. The CDR3 spans 15 residues. V was trimmed by 6 bases and J by 0 bases, leaving 15 bases between them. CDR3 in DNA: TGTGCCAGCAGCTGGGGTAGCCAAAGCTCCTACGAGCAGTACTTC. Its protein is CASSWGSQSSYEQYF.

CDR3 sequence reads: CASSLAGGSSGNTIYF. DNA for the CDR3: TGTGCCAGCAGCTTAGCAGGCGGGAGCTCTGGAAACACCATATATTTT. The V gene is TRBV7-2, the J gene TRBJ1-3; the D is unclear. The CDR3 runs to 16 residues. Trimming took 0 bases from V and 0 from J, leaving 9 bases between them. Germline loops: CDR1 SGHTA, CDR2 FQGNSA.

This rearrangement joins TRBV11-1 to TRBJ2-7; D gene uncertain. The germline V gene has CDR1 SGHAT and CDR2 FQDESV (reference sequence). The CDR3 has 13 residues. V was cut by 4 bases and J by 4 bases, with 11 bases left in between. The CDR3 sequence: CASSSDRIYEQYF. CDR3 coding DNA: TGTGCCAGCAGCTCCGATCGGATTTACGAGCAGTACTTC.

This chain joins TRBV10-3 and TRBJ2-3; 9 bases are shared with TRBD2. This CDR3 has 16 residues. Germline lookup yields CDR1 ENHRY and CDR2 SYGVKD. Trimming took 0 bases from V and 5 from J; bases not matched to a gene: 6. CDR3 protein: CAISESTAGGRDTQYF. CDR3 in DNA: TGTGCCATCAGTGAGTCGACAGCGGGAGGCCGAGATACGCAGTATTTT.

The chain carries TRBV5-4 and TRBJ1-1; D unclear. Germline lookup yields CDR1 SGHNT and CDR2 YYREEE (reference sequence). The V and J ends lost 5 bases and 6 bases respectively, with 11 bases between them. This CDR3 has 12 residues. CDR3 region: CASSRRASEAFF. CDR3 coding DNA: TGTGCCAGCAGTCGGAGGGCGTCTGAAGCTTTCTTT.

This clone was seen only a few times. The CDR3 DNA sequence: TGCGCCAGCAGCCAAGCCGCACCAGCGGGAGACACCGGGGAGCTGTTTTTT. Its translation: CASSQAAPAGDTGELFF. The V and J genes are TRBV4-1 and TRBJ2-2, with 8 bases that match TRBD2. From germline, CDR1 is MGHRA and CDR2 YSYEKL. V dropped 1 base and J dropped 3; count of bases not matched to a gene: 7. This CDR3 contains 17 residues.